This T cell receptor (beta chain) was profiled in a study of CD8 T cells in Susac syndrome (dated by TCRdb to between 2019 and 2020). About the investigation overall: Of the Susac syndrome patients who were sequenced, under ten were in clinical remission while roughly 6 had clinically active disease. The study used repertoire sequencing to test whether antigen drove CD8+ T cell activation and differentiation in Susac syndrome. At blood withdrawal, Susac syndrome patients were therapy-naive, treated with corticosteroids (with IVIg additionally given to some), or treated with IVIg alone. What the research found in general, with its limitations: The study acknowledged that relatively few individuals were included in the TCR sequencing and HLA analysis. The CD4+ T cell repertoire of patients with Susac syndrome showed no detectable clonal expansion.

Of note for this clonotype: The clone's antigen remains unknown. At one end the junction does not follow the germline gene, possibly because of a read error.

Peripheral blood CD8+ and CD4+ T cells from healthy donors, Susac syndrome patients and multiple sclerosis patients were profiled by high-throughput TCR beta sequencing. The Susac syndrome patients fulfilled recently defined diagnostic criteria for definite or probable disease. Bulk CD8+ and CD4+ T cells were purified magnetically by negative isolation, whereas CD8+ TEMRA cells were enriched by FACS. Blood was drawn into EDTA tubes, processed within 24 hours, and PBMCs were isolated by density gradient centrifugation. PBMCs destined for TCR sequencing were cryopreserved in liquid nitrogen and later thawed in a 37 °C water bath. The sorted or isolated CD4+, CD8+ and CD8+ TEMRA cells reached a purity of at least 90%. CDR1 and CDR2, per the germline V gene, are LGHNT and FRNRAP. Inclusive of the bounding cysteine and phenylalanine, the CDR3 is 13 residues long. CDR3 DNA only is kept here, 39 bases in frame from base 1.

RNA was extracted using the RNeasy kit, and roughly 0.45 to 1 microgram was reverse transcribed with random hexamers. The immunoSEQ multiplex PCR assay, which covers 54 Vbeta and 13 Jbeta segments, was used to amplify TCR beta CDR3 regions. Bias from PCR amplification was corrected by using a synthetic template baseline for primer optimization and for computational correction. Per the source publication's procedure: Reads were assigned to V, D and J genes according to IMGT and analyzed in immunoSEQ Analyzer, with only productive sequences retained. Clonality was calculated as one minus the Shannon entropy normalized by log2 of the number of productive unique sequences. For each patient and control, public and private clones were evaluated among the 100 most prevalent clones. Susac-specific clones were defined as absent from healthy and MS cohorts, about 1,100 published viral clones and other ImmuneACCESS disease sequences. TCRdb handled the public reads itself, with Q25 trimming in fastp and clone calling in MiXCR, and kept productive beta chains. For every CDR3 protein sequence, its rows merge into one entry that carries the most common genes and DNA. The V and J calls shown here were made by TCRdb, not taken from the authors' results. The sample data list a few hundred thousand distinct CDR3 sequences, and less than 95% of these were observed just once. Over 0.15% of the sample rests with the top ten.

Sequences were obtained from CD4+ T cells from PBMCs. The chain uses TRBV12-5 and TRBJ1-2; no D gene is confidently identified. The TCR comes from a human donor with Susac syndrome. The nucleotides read TGTGCTAGTGGTTTGGAAGTCGGGAGGGAGATACACTTC. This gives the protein CASGLEVGREIHF.